This T cell receptor (beta chain) appears in the sequencing data of a study of CD8 T cells in Susac syndrome. V lost 1 base and J lost 2; bases outside the gene matches: 7. CDR3 length equals 18 residues. Per germline, CDR1 LGHDT and CDR2 YNNKEL (reference sequence). An input of roughly 0.45 to 1 ug of RNA was subjected to reverse transcription using random hexamers. TCRdb processed the immunoSEQ multiplex PCR reads anew with MiXCR; each CDR3 protein has one entry. The sample gives some 160,000 distinct CDR3 sequences, approximately 95% of which show up once; 0.15% to 0.2% is in the top ten. The sample consisted of CD8+ T cells from PBMCs. The clonotype comes from a human donor with multiple sclerosis. The chain links TRBV3-1 to TRBJ2-5, with 13 nucleotides matching TRBD2. CDR3 in amino acids: CASSQGLRLAGGQETQYF. CDR3 nucleotides: TGTGCCAGCAGCCAAGGACTTCGACTAGCGGGGGGACAAGAGACCCAGTACTTC.